This entry describes one T cell receptor (beta chain). The entry originates in a study of blood T cell repertoires in COVID-19. Generated by immunoSEQ multiplex PCR, the TCRdb table keeps only in-frame clones and is missing some. This table has roughly 520,000 clones, approximately 88% appearing once. This clonotype originated in a woman in her thirties or forties who had recovered from COVID-19. Sequences were obtained from PBMCs or T cells enriched from blood (not recorded which).

CDR3 sequence (DNA): TGTGCCAGCAGCTTGCAGGGCAGGAGGGGTGGCGAGCAGTACTTC. This sequence encodes CASSLQGRRGGEQYF. The V call is TRBV5-8, the J call TRBJ2-7, with D tentatively TRBD2 (6 bases). Germline V CDR1 and CDR2: SGHTS, YDEGEE. Trimming removed 1 base at V and 6 bases at J, with 17 bases between. The length of the CDR3 is 15 residues.